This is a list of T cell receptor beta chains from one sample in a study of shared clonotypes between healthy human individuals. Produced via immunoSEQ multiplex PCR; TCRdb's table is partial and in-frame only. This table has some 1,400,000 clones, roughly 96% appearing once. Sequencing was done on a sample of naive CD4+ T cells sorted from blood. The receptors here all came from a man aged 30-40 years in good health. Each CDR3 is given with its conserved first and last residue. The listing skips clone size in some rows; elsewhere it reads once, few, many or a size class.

CDR3aa: CASRAGNQPQHF; abundance: NA; len: 12; j_gene: TRBJ1-5; v_gene: TRBV27
CDR3aa: CASSLWSDVNEKLFF; abundance: NA; len: 15; j_gene: TRBJ1-4; v_gene: TRBV5-1
CDR3aa: CASIRDRGEQYF; abundance: NA; len: 12; j_gene: TRBJ2-7; v_gene: TRBV2
CDR3aa: CASSQDAVTDTQYF; abundance: NA; len: 14; j_gene: TRBJ2-3; v_gene: TRBV4-3
CDR3aa: CSVESRQYYGYTF; abundance: NA; len: 13; j_gene: TRBJ1-2; v_gene: TRBV29-1
CDR3aa: CASSWDRTSTGELFF; abundance: NA; len: 15; j_gene: TRBJ2-2; v_gene: TRBV7-9
CDR3aa: CASSLGLAGGNYEQYF; abundance: NA; len: 16; j_gene: TRBJ2-7; v_gene: TRBV27
CDR3aa: CASSSGNQPQHF; abundance: NA; len: 12; j_gene: TRBJ1-5; v_gene: TRBV27
CDR3aa: CASSSPTTSGRASHTDTQYF; abundance: once; len: 20; j_gene: TRBJ2-3; v_gene: TRBV21-1
CDR3aa: CASSLGQYGYEAFF; abundance: NA; len: 14; j_gene: TRBJ1-1; v_gene: TRBV7-9
CDR3aa: CASSPRGGLAGDSETQYF; abundance: once; len: 18; j_gene: TRBJ2-5; v_gene: TRBV7-3
CDR3aa: CATSRDSRQQFF; abundance: once; len: 12; j_gene: TRBJ2-1; v_gene: TRBV15
CDR3aa: CASSLNRLAGVAGELFF; abundance: NA; len: 17; j_gene: TRBJ2-2; v_gene: TRBV28
CDR3aa: CASSQGQAAYNEQFF; abundance: NA; len: 15; j_gene: TRBJ2-1; v_gene: TRBV6-1
CDR3aa: CASSRDRASPETQYF; abundance: once; len: 15; j_gene: TRBJ2-5; v_gene: TRBV23-1
CDR3aa: CASSLPRGVGLANEKLFF; abundance: NA; len: 18; j_gene: TRBJ1-4; v_gene: TRBV5-8
CDR3aa: CASSTGQGRWVLGNTEAFF; abundance: NA; len: 19; j_gene: TRBJ1-1; v_gene: TRBV11-2
CDR3aa: CASSRGQEDGYTF; abundance: NA; len: 13; j_gene: TRBJ1-2; v_gene: TRBV18
CDR3aa: CASSSTSGSYNEQFF; abundance: NA; len: 15; j_gene: TRBJ2-1; v_gene: TRBV5-1
CDR3aa: CATSREPLLAGNDEQFF; abundance: NA; len: 17; j_gene: TRBJ2-1; v_gene: TRBV15
CDR3aa: CASSLVGNTGELFF; abundance: NA; len: 14; j_gene: TRBJ2-2; v_gene: TRBV5-6
CDR3aa: CASSTGGSGSYEQYF; abundance: NA; len: 15; j_gene: TRBJ2-7; v_gene: TRBV5-4
CDR3aa: CAFGTGAGREAFF; abundance: once; len: 13; j_gene: TRBJ1-1; v_gene: TRBV10-3
CDR3aa: CASSFRGFAYNEQFF; abundance: NA; len: 15; j_gene: TRBJ2-1; v_gene: TRBV27
CDR3aa: CASSYSGTSYEQYF; abundance: NA; len: 14; j_gene: TRBJ2-7; v_gene: TRBV6-6
CDR3aa: CASSSPHGPNTGELFF; abundance: NA; len: 16; j_gene: TRBJ2-2; v_gene: TRBV7-3
CDR3aa: CASSDMTGAGDEQYF; abundance: NA; len: 15; j_gene: TRBJ2-7; v_gene: TRBV5-1
CDR3aa: CASSPLAPGGTGANVLTF; abundance: NA; len: 18; j_gene: TRBJ2-6; v_gene: TRBV18
CDR3aa: CASSVALAGAYEQYF; abundance: NA; len: 15; j_gene: TRBJ2-7; v_gene: TRBV9
CDR3aa: CASSGLAGTYEQYF; abundance: NA; len: 14; j_gene: TRBJ2-7; v_gene: TRBV7-8
CDR3aa: CASSSIIRYNTQYF; abundance: few; len: 14; j_gene: TRBJ2-3; v_gene: TRBV11-2
CDR3aa: CASSSSWREQFF; abundance: NA; len: 12; j_gene: TRBJ2-1; v_gene: TRBV5-1
CDR3aa: CASSASYEQYF; abundance: NA; len: 11; j_gene: TRBJ2-7; v_gene: TRBV5-5
CDR3aa: CASSIPGLAAYEQYF; abundance: NA; len: 15; j_gene: TRBJ2-7; v_gene: TRBV5-6
CDR3aa: CASSIGDRRDTF; abundance: NA; len: 12; j_gene: TRBJ1-2; v_gene: TRBV7-9
CDR3aa: CASLANTGELFF; abundance: NA; len: 12; j_gene: TRBJ2-2; v_gene: TRBV5-8
CDR3aa: CASSLDRGRPGELFF; abundance: NA; len: 15; j_gene: TRBJ2-2; v_gene: TRBV5-1
CDR3aa: CASSPLGQSSYEQYF; abundance: NA; len: 15; j_gene: TRBJ2-7; v_gene: TRBV18